This T cell receptor (beta chain) was sequenced in a study of T cell repertoires in cytomegalovirus infection. Study at large: Recently identified HLA-C-restricted and well-studied HLA-B-restricted CMV epitopes were used. An indication of both CMV infection and matching HLA type came from public TCR beta signatures.

Study results and limitations: Within the response measured ex vivo, HLA-C-restricted CMV-specific TCR beta clonotypes were dominant. Pooled public TCR beta family frequency picked out CMV carriers with the relevant HLA.

TCRdb recomputed calls from the reads with MiXCR, one row per CDR3 protein. The sample consists of 900,000 to 950,000 distinct CDR3 sequences, less than 40% of them appearing once. This clonotype was found many times. Its antigen is currently unknown. Germline lookup yields CDR1 LNHDA and CDR2 SQIVND (reference sequence). Trimming stripped 5 bases from V and 7 bases from J, with 14 bases between. This CDR3 comprises 13 residues. The clonotype was recovered from a human donor in good health (CMV status not recorded). Some clones in this sample may be carry-over from other donors' samples. The gene calls are TRBV19 and TRBJ1-2; D might be TRBD1 (5 bases). This sample comprised cultured CD8+ T cells from PBMCs, obtained from culture after CMV antigen stimulation. The CDR3 nucleotides are TGTGCCAGTAGTCCAATGGGGGTGTCTGGCTACACCTTC. Its protein product is CASSPMGVSGYTF.